What follows are 20 T cell receptor beta chains derived from one specimen sequenced in a study of OX40 agonist ivuxolimab in advanced cancers. The data were produced by immunoSEQ multiplex PCR, yet TCRdb's version contains in-frame clones alone and is incomplete. The sample shows tens of thousands of clones, roughly 82% of them seen only once. Here the sequenced sample was CD4+ or CD8+ T cells sorted from blood, taken in a trial of the OX40 agonist ivuxolimab. Receptor source: an adult with an advanced solid tumor such as melanoma, head and neck, liver or kidney cancer.

The genes are TRBV7-9 and TRBJ1-1; 8 bases are a match to TRBD1. The CDR3 has 14 residues. CDR1 SEHNR and CDR2 FQNEAQ come from the germline V gene (reference sequence). V lost 5 bases to trimming and J lost 5 bases; unmatched junction nucleotides: 7. The CDR3 DNA follows: TGTGCCAGCAGCCAGCAGGGGGCCCAGACTGAAGCTTTCTTT. This sequence encodes CASSQQGAQTEAFF.

Within the sample, this clone is medium-sized. The V gene is TRBV11-3, the J gene TRBJ1-6; D is uncertain. Trimming removed 2 bases at V and 1 base at J, with 6 bases between. Germline CDR1 is SGHNT and CDR2 is YENEEA. The CDR3 spans 15 residues. The CDR3 nucleotides are TGTGCCAGCAGCTTATCCTGGTCCTATAATTCACCCCTCCACTTT. Protein sequence: CASSLSWSYNSPLHF.

V and J are TRBV7-3 and TRBJ1-6, with D hard to call. V lost 0 bases, J lost 5 bases, and 11 bases lay in between. Germline values: CDR1 SGHTA, CDR2 FQGTGA. CDR3 length: 16 amino acids. CDR3 in DNA: TGTGCCAGCAGCTTAACAGGGCTGGGGAATAATTCACCCCTCCACTTT. Translating it yields CASSLTGLGNNSPLHF.

The rearrangement uses TRBV4-1 and TRBJ1-4, with D possibly being TRBD1 (6 bases). CDR1 is MGHRA and CDR2 is YSYEKL in the germline V gene. The V and J ends lost 4 bases and 0 bases respectively, with 12 bases between them. CDR3 length equals 16 residues. CDR3 amino acids: CASSPWGAPTNEKLFF. CDR3 coding DNA: TGCGCCAGCAGCCCCTGGGGGGCACCAACTAATGAAAAACTGTTTTTT.

This clone has only one observation. The rearrangement links TRBV28 to TRBJ1-1; TRBD1 might be the D (5 bases). Trimming removed 8 bases from V and 1 base from J, with 20 bases in between. The CDR3 is 16 amino acids. Germline CDR1 reads MDHEN; CDR2 reads SYDVKM. The CDR3 nucleotides are TGTGCCAGCCGCGGGGGTAATAGTGGGGAGAACACTGAAGCTTTCTTT. As protein: CASRGGNSGENTEAFF.

The chain combines TRBV9 with TRBJ1-5; perhaps TRBD1 as D (5 bases). V lost 4 bases to trimming and J lost 4 bases, with 12 bases between them. Germline values: CDR1 SGDLS, CDR2 YYNGEE. The CDR3 has 14 residues. The CDR3: CASSWDGKNQPQHF. CDR3 in DNA: TGTGCCAGCAGCTGGGACGGAAAGAATCAGCCCCAGCATTTT.

This chain links TRBV7-6 with TRBJ2-7; TRBD2 matches 12 bases. Germline CDR1 and CDR2: SGHVS and FNYEAQ. This CDR3 is built from 16 residues. V was pared by 1 base and J by 5 bases, with 6 bases of the junction left unmatched. This chain's CDR3 is CASSLVPSGGADEQYF. The CDR3, as DNA: TGTGCCAGCAGCTTAGTCCCTAGCGGGGGGGCAGACGAGCAGTACTTC.

This clone appeared a few times. V is TRBV28 and J is TRBJ1-6; weak D call: TRBD1 (6 bases). Germline assignment: CDR1 MDHEN and CDR2 SYDVKM. The CDR3 loop spans 14 amino acids. V shed 7 bases and J shed 5 bases, with 12 bases lying between them. CDR3: CASIEGVDNSPLHF. The CDR3 bases are TGTGCCAGCATAGAGGGGGTGGATAATTCACCCCTCCACTTT.

This rearrangement joins TRBV14 to TRBJ2-1, with 7 bases lining up with TRBD1. CDR1 is SGHDN, CDR2 FVKESK, per germline. Trimming at V came to 3 bases and at J to 0 bases, leaving 8 bases not matched to a gene. This CDR3 is built from 17 residues. CDR3 protein: CASSHGPDRFSYNEQFF. CDR3 sequence (DNA): TGTGCCAGCAGCCATGGACCGGACAGGTTCTCCTACAATGAGCAGTTCTTC. Drawing the rest from reference TRBV14 and TRBJ2-1, the complete variable domain is EAGVTQFPSHSVIEKGQTVTLRCDPISGHDNLYWYRRVMGKEIKFLLHFVKESKQDESGMPNNRFLAERTGGTYSTLKVQPAELEDSGVYFCASSHGPDRFSYNEQFFGPGTRLTVL.

The chain employs TRBV10-3 and TRBJ2-7; 7 bases match TRBD1. The CDR3 consists of 15 residues. Germline V CDR1 and CDR2: ENHRY, SYGVKD. The V segment lost 3 bases and the J segment 4 bases; nucleotides outside the gene matches: 9. The CDR3 DNA sequence: TGTGCCATCAGTGATAGCACAGGGGTTAAGTACGAGCAGTACTTC. It translates to CAISDSTGVKYEQYF.

The genes are TRBV4-2 and TRBJ1-6, with D tentatively TRBD1 (6 bases). With 3 bases removed from V and 0 bases from J, the gap between germline ends came to 15 bases. Looked up from germline, CDR1 is LGHNA and CDR2 is YNFKEQ. The CDR3 runs 18 residues. The CDR3 region is CASSQAGQTSSYNSPLHF. The CDR3 bases are TGTGCCAGCAGCCAGGCAGGACAGACCAGCTCCTATAATTCACCCCTCCACTTT.

In this sample, this clone turned up a few times. This rearrangement joins TRBV18 to TRBJ1-1; no firm D call. Trimming took off 1 base at V and 0 bases at J, with 9 bases between the two ends. This CDR3 comprises 15 residues. Germline assignment: CDR1 KGHSH and CDR2 LQKENI. CDR3 coding DNA: TGTGCCAGCTCACCACTGGAGGAGGTGAACACTGAAGCTTTCTTT. Translation gives CASSPLEEVNTEAFF.

This clone was detected once. This sequence joins TRBV28 and TRBJ2-5; 10 bases align to TRBD2. V dropped 5 bases and J dropped 4; count of bases not matched to a gene: 4. There are 14 residues in the CDR3. Germline lookup yields CDR1 MDHEN and CDR2 SYDVKM. CDR3 amino acids: CASSQSGGAETQYF. The CDR3 bases are TGTGCCAGCAGTCAAAGCGGGGGGGCAGAGACCCAGTACTTC. Full variable domain (missing parts from reference TRBV28 and TRBJ2-5): DVKVTQSSRYLVKRTGEKVFLECVQDMDHENMFWYRQDPGLGLRLIYFSYDVKMKEKGDIPEGYSVSREKKERFSLILESASTNQTSMYLCASSQSGGAETQYFGPGTRLLVL.

This chain uses TRBV18 with TRBJ1-6; the D gene is possibly TRBD1 (6 bases). With 3 bases removed from V and 7 bases from J, the gap between germline ends came to 16 bases. Germline CDR1 is KGHSH and CDR2 is LQKENI. This CDR3 has 16 residues. CDR3 residues: CASSPSGGDGNSPLHF. The DNA of the CDR3 is TGTGCCAGCTCACCTTCCGGGGGCGATGGGAATTCACCCCTCCACTTT.

The chain carries TRBV7-8 and TRBJ2-1, with TRBD2 matching over 8 bases. The germline CDR1 and CDR2 sequences are SGHVS and FQNEAQ. V lost 0 bases to trimming and J lost 7 bases; unmatched junction nucleotides: 5. This CDR3 spans 15 amino acids. CDR3 sequence: CASSLAGLVVNEQFF. CDR3 sequence (DNA): TGTGCCAGCAGCTTAGCGGGACTAGTTGTGAATGAGCAGTTCTTC.

This clone was observed once. The rearrangement joins TRBV5-5 to TRBJ1-2; 9 nucleotides line up with TRBD1. Germline assignment: CDR1 SGHKS and CDR2 YYEKEE (reference sequence). This CDR3 comprises 14 residues. J lost 4 bases, V lost 4 bases, and 5 bases had no gene match. The CDR3 protein is CASSNTGGGYGYTF. As DNA, the CDR3 is TGTGCCAGCAGCAATACAGGGGGCGGCTATGGCTACACCTTC.

This chain joins TRBV5-4 and TRBJ1-2, with a possible D match to TRBD1 (6 bases). Germline CDR1 SGHNT, CDR2 YYREEE (reference sequence). V lost 5 bases to trimming and J lost 0 bases, with 20 bases between them. The length of the CDR3 is 17 residues. The CDR3 region is CASSPWGGRGSNYGYTF. CDR3 DNA sequence: TGTGCCAGCAGTCCTTGGGGGGGCCGGGGATCTAACTATGGCTACACCTTC.

The chain recombines TRBV19 with TRBJ2-5; D perhaps matches TRBD2 (6 bases). CDR3 length: 14 residues. Looked up from germline, CDR1 is LNHDA and CDR2 is SQIVND (reference sequence). With 2 bases removed from V and 5 bases from J, the gap between germline ends came to 12 bases. In nucleotides, the CDR3 is TGTGCCAGTAGTATACAGGGAGGAGGCGAGACCCAGTACTTC. Translation gives CASSIQGGGETQYF.

The rearrangement links TRBV19 to TRBJ1-2; no reliable D call. V was trimmed by 7 bases and J by 5 bases, leaving 14 bases between them. In germline, CDR1 is LNHDA, CDR2 SQIVND (reference sequence). This CDR3 contains 13 residues. As DNA, the CDR3 is TGTGCCAGTACTAATGCTCCAGTTTATGGCTACACCTTC. This gives the protein CASTNAPVYGYTF. The full variable domain, rest sourced from reference TRBV19 and TRBJ1-2, is DGGITQSPKYLFRKEGQNVTLSCEQNLNHDAMYWYRQDPGQGLRLIYYSQIVNDFQKGDIAEGYSVSREKKESFPLTVTSAQKNPTAFYLCASTNAPVYGYTFGSGTRLTVV.

This clone was seen once. This chain links TRBV7-9 with TRBJ2-3, with 8 bases aligning to TRBD1. Germline CDR1 reads SEHNR; CDR2 reads FQNEAQ (reference sequence). The CDR3 runs 14 residues. Trimming took 5 bases from V and 2 from J; bases not matched to a gene: 3. For the CDR3, the DNA is TGTGCCAGCAGCCTGACAGGGGACACAGATACGCAGTATTTT. The encoded protein is CASSLTGDTDTQYF.